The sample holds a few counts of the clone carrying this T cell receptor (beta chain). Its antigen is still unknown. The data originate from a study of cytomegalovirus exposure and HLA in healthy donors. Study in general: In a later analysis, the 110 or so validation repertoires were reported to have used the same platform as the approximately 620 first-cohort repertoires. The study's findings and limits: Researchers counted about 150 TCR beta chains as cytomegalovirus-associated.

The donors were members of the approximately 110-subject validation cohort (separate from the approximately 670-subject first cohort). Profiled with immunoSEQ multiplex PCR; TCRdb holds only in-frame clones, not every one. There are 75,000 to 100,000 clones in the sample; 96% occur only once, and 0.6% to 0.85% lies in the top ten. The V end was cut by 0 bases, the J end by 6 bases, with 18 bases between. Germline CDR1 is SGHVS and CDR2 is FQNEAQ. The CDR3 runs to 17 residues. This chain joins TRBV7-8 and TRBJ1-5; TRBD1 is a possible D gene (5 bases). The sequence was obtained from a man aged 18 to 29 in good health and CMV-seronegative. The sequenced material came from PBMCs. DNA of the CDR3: TGTGCCAGCAGCTTAGCGGGGACTCCTCGGATGGGTCAGCCCCAGCATTTT. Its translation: CASSLAGTPRMGQPQHF.